This TCR beta chain originates from a study of PD-1 blockade in classical Hodgkin lymphoma. Study context: Patients had nivolumab dosed at 3 mg/kg, delivered intravenously every 2 weeks.

Notes on the study in general: Patients who responded completely had about the same baseline diversity as newly diagnosed patients. CD4+ TCR diversity climbed significantly by C4D1, unlike CD8+ TCR diversity.

Notes on this clone: The antigen is not known.

Libraries were prepared by immunoSEQ multiplex PCR; TCRdb keeps only in-frame clonotypes and omits some of them. This sample yields more than 20,000 clones, of which around 84% are seen a single time; 6.2% belongs to the top ten. Trimming left V 8 bases short and J 4 bases short, with 17 bases between. This CDR3 contains 14 residues. Germline V CDR1 and CDR2: MNHNS, SASEGT. Stated time point: cycle 4 day 1 (C4D1), after less than 7 weeks of nivolumab. Each patient's relapse followed autologous stem cell transplantation, and brentuximab vedotin exposure varied. Classification of best responses gave complete response, partial response or progressive disease.

This sample comprised peripheral blood mononuclear cells (PBMCs), obtained before the fourth cycle of nivolumab. The receptor was isolated from a human donor with classical Hodgkin lymphoma. The chain links TRBV6-1 to TRBJ1-1, with D maybe TRBD1 (6 bases). The CDR3, as DNA: TGTGCCAGCGCGCCCCAAGGGGGGACCACTGAAGCTTTCTTT. It specifies CASAPQGGTTEAFF.